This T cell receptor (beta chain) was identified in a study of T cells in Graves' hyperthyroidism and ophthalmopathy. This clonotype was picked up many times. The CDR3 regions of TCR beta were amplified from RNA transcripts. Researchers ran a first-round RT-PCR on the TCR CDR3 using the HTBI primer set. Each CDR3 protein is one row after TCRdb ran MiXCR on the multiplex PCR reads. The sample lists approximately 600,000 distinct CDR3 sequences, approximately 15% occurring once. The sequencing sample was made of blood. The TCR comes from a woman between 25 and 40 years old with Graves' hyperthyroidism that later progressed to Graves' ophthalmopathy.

The CDR3 region has the DNA TGTGCCAGCAGCTTAGTCCGCGTGTACGAGCAGTACTTC. It codes for CASSLVRVYEQYF. The rearrangement joins TRBV7-8 to TRBJ2-7; no clear D gene. Germline CDR1 reads SGHVS; CDR2 reads FQNEAQ. CDR3 length: 13 amino acids. Trimming left V 1 base short and J 4 bases short, with 8 bases between.